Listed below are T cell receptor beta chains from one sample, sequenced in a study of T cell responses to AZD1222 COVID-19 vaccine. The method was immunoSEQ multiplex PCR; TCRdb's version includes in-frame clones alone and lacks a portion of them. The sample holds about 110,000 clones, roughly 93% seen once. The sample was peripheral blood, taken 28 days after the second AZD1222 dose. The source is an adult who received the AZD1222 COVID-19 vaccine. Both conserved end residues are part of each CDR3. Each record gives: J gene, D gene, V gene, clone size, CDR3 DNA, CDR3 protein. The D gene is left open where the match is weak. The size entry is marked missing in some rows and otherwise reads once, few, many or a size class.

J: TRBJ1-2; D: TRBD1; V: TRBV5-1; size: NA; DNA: TGCGCCAGCAGTTCCGGGACAGGGGGAGTAGCCTATGGCTACACCTTC; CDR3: CASSSGTGGVAYGYTF
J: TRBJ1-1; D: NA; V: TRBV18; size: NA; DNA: TGTGCCAGCTCACCCGGGGGAGCGGACACTGAAGCTTTCTTT; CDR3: CASSPGGADTEAFF
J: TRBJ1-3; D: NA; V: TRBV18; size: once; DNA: TGTGCCAGCTCACTTTATGGGACGTACTCTGGAAACACCATATATTTT; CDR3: CASSLYGTYSGNTIYF
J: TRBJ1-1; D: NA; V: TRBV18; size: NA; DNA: TGTGCCAGCTCAAGCGTTGGACAGAACACTGAAGCTTTCTTT; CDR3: CASSSVGQNTEAFF
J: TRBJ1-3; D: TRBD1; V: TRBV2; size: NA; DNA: TGTGCCAGCAGAGACCGGACAGGGGGCTCTGGAAACACCATATATTTT; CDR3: CASRDRTGGSGNTIYF
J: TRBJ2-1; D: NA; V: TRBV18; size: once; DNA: TGTGCCAGCTCACGACAGAGCTCCTACAATGAGCAGTTCTTC; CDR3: CASSRQSSYNEQFF
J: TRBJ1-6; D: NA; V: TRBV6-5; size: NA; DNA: TGTGCCAGCAGTTACTCGTTACAAGATTCACCCCTCCACTTT; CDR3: CASSYSLQDSPLHF
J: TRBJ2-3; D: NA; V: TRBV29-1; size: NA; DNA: TGCAGCGTTTATCGAGGGACCACAGATACGCAGTATTTT; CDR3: CSVYRGTTDTQYF
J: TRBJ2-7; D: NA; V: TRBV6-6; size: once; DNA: TGTGCCAGCAGTTATGGCGCGGGGTCCACCTACGAGCAGTACTTC; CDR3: CASSYGAGSTYEQYF
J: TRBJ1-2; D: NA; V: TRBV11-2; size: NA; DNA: TGTGCCAGCAGGCGACGAACGGCGGATGGCCAAAACTATGGCTACACCTTC; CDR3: CASRRRTADGQNYGYTF
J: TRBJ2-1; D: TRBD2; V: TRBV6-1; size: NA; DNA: TGTGCCAGCAGTGAAGCGCAGGCGGGAGGTGGTGAGCAGTTCTTC; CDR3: CASSEAQAGGGEQFF
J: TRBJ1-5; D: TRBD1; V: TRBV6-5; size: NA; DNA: TGTGCCAGCAGTCTACAGGGGTTAGGAAATCAGCCCCAGCATTTT; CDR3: CASSLQGLGNQPQHF
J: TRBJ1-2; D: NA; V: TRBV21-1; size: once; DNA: TGTGCCAGCAGCAAAAGAAACAGAAACTATGGCTACACCTTC; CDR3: CASSKRNRNYGYTF
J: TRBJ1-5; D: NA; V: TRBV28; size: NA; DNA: TGTGCCAGCACCGTAGGGCGGCATCAGCCCCAGCATTTT; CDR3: CASTVGRHQPQHF
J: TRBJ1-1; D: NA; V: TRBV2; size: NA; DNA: TGTGCCAGCAGCTACCAGTCGAGGGCGATTGAAGCTTTCTTT; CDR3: CASSYQSRAIEAFF
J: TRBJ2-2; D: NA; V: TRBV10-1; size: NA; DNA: TGCGCCAGCAGTGAGAACATCGGGGGGCTTACCACCGGGGAGCTGTTTTTT; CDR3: CASSENIGGLTTGELFF
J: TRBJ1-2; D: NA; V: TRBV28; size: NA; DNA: TGTGCCAGCGAAGGGGGAAACTATGGCTACACCTTC; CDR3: CASEGGNYGYTF
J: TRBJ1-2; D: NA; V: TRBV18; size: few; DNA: TGTGCCAGCTCACCGGACCGCGGCTATGGCTACACCTTC; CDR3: CASSPDRGYGYTF
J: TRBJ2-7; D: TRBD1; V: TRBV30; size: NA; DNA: TGTGCCTACGTTCTGGGACAGGGTTTTAACGAGCAGTACTTC; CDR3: CAYVLGQGFNEQYF
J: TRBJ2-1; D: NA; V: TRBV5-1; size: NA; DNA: TGCGCCAGCAGCGCCATGTTGGGGAGCTCCTACAATGAGCAGTTCTTC; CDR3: CASSAMLGSSYNEQFF
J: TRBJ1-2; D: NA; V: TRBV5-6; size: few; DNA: TGTGCCAGCAGCTTCTGGACAGCGACCATTACTTACTATGGCTACACCTTC; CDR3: CASSFWTATITYYGYTF
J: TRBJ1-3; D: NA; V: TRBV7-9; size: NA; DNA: TGTGCCAGCAGCCCCCTTTCCGGGGCTTCGAACACCATATATTTT; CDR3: CASSPLSGASNTIYF
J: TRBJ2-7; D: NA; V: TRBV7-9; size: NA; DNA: TGTGCCAGCAGCTTAGTGGTCGGCACCCCCGAGCAGTACTTC; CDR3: CASSLVVGTPEQYF
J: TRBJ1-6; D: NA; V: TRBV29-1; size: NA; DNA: TGCAGCGTTCGCCTCGGGAGCACAAATAATTCACCCCTCCACTTT; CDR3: CSVRLGSTNNSPLHF
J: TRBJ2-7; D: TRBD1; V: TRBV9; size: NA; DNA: TGTGCCAGCAGCACCTCCACAGGGGACGAGCAGTACTTC; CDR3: CASSTSTGDEQYF
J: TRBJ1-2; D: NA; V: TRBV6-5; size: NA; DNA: TGTGCCAGCATCTCGGGAGGAAACTATGGCTACACCTTC; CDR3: CASISGGNYGYTF
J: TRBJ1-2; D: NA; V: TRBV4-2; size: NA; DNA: TGTGCCAGCAGCCGAATAAACAGGGTAGGGTTGTTAAACTATGGCTACACCTTC; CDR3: CASSRINRVGLLNYGYTF